Each of the 8 T cell receptor beta chains below was sequenced from the same sample in a study of T cells in Graves' hyperthyroidism and ophthalmopathy. TCR beta CDR3 regions were amplified from RNA. First-round RT-PCR with HTBI primers amplified the TCR CDR3 region. TCRdb ran MiXCR on the multiplex PCR reads and lists one entry per CDR3 protein. Of 480,000 or so distinct CDR3 sequences listed, approximately 14% are singletons. Specimen: blood. These receptors were collected from a young woman with Graves' hyperthyroidism.

This clonotype showed up many times. This chain joins TRBV6-2 or TRBV6-3 and TRBJ1-2; D gene unclear. The V and J ends lost 7 bases and 6 bases respectively, with 24 bases between them. The germline gives CDR1 MNHEY, CDR2 SVGEGT. The CDR3 loop spans 16 amino acids. CDR3 in DNA: TGTGCCAGCACCCCAGCGGGTTCACAAACGTGGGATGGCTACACCTTC. Residues: CASTPAGSQTWDGYTF.

This clonotype was picked up a small number of times. The V call is TRBV5-4, the J call TRBJ2-1; 12 bases are shared with TRBD2. Trimming removed 0 bases from V and 4 bases from J; junction bases left unmatched: 5. This CDR3 comprises 17 residues. The germline gives CDR1 SGHNT, CDR2 YYREEE (reference sequence). CDR3 loop: CASSLVLAGGKYNEQFF. The DNA of the CDR3 is TGTGCCAGCAGCTTGGTTCTAGCGGGAGGGAAATACAATGAGCAGTTCTTC.

This clonotype was counted at least ten times. The chain has TRBV2 and TRBJ2-3; D perhaps matches TRBD2 (6 bases). The germline CDR1 and CDR2 sequences are SNHLY and FYNNEI. This CDR3 comprises 16 residues. The V end lost 7 bases, the J end lost 5 bases, and 22 bases lay between the germline ends. CDR3 loop: CASTEGRGGSGDTQYF. The CDR3 bases are TGTGCCAGCACCGAGGGGCGGGGCGGGTCGGGAGATACGCAGTATTTT.

This clonotype was seen at least ten times. The CDR3 DNA is TGTGCCAGTAGTAAGGCTAGCGACCAAGAGACCCAGTACTTC. Translated: CASSKASDQETQYF. The chain is built from TRBV19 and TRBJ2-5; weak D call: TRBD2 (6 bases). V was pared by 4 bases and J by 0 bases, with 9 bases between. The CDR3 is 14 amino acids. The germline gives CDR1 LNHDA, CDR2 SQIVND (reference sequence).

This chain connects TRBV19 to TRBJ2-1; D unclear. The ends were cut back, 5 bases at V and 2 bases at J, with 13 bases in the middle. Germline CDR1 reads LNHDA; CDR2 reads SQIVND (reference sequence). The CDR3 contains 15 residues. CDR3 amino acids: CASSVSGNPYNEQFF. Written as DNA, the CDR3 is TGTGCCAGTAGTGTCTCAGGAAACCCCTACAATGAGCAGTTCTTC.

This clonotype has ten or more counts. The V and J genes are TRBV28 and TRBJ2-1, with 13 bases aligning to TRBD2. Losses at the gene ends were 5 bases for V and 8 bases for J; bases not matched to a gene: 9. CDR3 size: 16 residues. CDR1 is MDHEN and CDR2 is SYDVKM in the germline V gene. CDR3 amino acids: CASSDTSGRAIDEQFF. The CDR3 DNA reads as TGTGCCAGCAGTGACACTAGCGGGAGGGCCATCGATGAGCAGTTCTTC.

The rearrangement joins TRBV6-1 to TRBJ2-7; weak D call: TRBD1 (5 bases). V dropped 6 bases and J dropped 2 bases, with 14 bases sitting between them. CDR1 MNHNS and CDR2 SASEGT come from the germline V gene. CDR3 length: 14 amino acids. CDR3 amino acids: CASRVSGSAYEQYF. For the CDR3, the DNA is TGTGCCAGCAGAGTATCAGGGTCCGCCTACGAGCAGTACTTC.

This clonotype was found a few times. An end of the junction differs from the germline gene, which may be a read error. This rearrangement joins TRBV12-3 or TRBV12-4 to TRBJ2-2; D may be TRBD2 (6 bases). The CDR3 runs 18 residues. The CDR3 nucleotides are TGTGCCAGCAGTTTTTTACTGTCCGGGAGCCCGGGAACCGGGGGGCTGTTTTTT. This sequence encodes CASSFLLSGSPGTGGLFF.